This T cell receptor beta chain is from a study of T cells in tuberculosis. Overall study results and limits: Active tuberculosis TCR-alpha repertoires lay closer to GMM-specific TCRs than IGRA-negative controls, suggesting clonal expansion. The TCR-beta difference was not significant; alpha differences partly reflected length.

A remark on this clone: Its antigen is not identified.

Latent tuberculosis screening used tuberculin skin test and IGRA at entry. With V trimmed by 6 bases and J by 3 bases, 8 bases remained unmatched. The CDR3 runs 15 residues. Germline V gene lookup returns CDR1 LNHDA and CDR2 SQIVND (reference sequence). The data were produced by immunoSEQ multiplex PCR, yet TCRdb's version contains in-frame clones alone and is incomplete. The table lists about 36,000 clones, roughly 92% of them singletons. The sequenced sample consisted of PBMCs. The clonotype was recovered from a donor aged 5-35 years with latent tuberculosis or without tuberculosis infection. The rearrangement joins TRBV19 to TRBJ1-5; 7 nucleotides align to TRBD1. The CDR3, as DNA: TGTGCCAGTAGCTTTGGACAGGTCCACAATCAGCCCCAGCATTTT. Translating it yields CASSFGQVHNQPQHF.